This T cell receptor (beta chain) was recovered during a study of blood T cells in healthy people across ages. Broader study findings: Without sorted subsets, naive and antigen-experienced compartments could not be conclusively compared.

Comments on this clonotype: Its matching antigen is unknown.

The V and J ends lost 3 bases and 6 bases, in that order; junction bases with no gene match: 10. This CDR3 is 16 amino acids long. The germline CDR1 and CDR2 sequences are KGHDR and SFDVKD. Sample-barcoded 5' priming and a J-beta primer mix drove a second PCR of about 6 to 12 cycles. Every sample gave at least 2.5 million paired-end reads containing CDR3. TCRdb re-derived calls from the 5' RACE reads in MiXCR, one entry per CDR3 protein. Counted here are approximately 1.5 million distinct CDR3 sequences, 40% to 45% occurring once; the ten biggest clones make up less than 5%. This chain links TRBV24-1 with TRBJ2-1, with TRBD2 matching 7 bases. The sample taken for sequencing was blood. This TCR derives from a woman younger than 35 in good health. The CDR3: CATSDPSGTTGNEQFF. In DNA, the CDR3 is TGTGCCACCAGTGATCCCTCCGGGACTACGGGCAATGAGCAGTTCTTC.